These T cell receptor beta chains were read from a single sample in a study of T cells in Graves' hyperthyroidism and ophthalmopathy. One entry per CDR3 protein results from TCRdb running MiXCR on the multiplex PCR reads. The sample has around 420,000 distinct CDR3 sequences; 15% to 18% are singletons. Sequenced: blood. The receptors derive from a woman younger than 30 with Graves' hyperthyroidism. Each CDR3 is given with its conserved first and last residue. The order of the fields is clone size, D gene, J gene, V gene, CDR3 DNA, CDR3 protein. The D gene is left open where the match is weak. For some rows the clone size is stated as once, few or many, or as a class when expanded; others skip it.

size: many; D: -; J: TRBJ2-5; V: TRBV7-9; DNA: TGTGCCAGCAGCTTAGTCCGGATGTCTAGACAAGAGACCCAGTACTTC; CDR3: CASSLVRMSRQETQYF
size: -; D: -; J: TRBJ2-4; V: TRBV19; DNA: TGTGCCAGTAGTCCTAGGGACCTTGGCAAAAACATTCAGTACTTC; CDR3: CASSPRDLGKNIQYF
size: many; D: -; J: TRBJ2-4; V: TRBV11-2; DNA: TGTGCCAGCAGCTTAGGACGGGGGGCCAAAAACATTCAGTACTTC; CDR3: CASSLGRGAKNIQYF
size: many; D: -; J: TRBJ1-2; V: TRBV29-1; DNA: TGCAGCGTTGAAGACGGGCCAACGGGTGGCTACACCTTC; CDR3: CSVEDGPTGGYTF
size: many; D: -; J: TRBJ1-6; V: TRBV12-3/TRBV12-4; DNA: TGTGCCAGCAGTCCTGATTTAACCCATTCACCCCTCCACTTT; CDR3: CASSPDLTHSPLHF
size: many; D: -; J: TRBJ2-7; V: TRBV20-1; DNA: TGCAGTGCTAGAGGAGTCGAGCAGTACTTC; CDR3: CSARGVEQYF
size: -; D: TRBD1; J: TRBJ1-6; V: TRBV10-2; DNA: TGCGCCAGCAGTAAAGGAACAGGGGGGAGCTCCTATAATTCACCCCTCCACTTT; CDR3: CASSKGTGGSSYNSPLHF
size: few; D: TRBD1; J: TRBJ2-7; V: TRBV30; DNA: TGTGCCTGGAGTCTGACCGGGACAGGAGTCTACGAGCAGTACTTC; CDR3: CAWSLTGTGVYEQYF
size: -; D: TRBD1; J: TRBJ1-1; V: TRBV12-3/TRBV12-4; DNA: TGTGCCAGTGGGACAGAGAACACTGAAGCTTTCTTT; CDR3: CASGTENTEAFF
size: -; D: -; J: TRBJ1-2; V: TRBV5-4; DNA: TGTGCCAGCAGCTTAGGACCGCACCTGTATGGCTACACCTTC; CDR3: CASSLGPHLYGYTF
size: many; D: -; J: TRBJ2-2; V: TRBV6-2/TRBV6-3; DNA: TGTGCCAGCAGTTACTCGGGGGGAGCAAGCACCGGGGAGCTGTTTTTT; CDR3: CASSYSGGASTGELFF
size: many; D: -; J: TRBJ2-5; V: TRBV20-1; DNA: TGCAGTGCCCAGGACAGCCAAGAGACCCAGTACTTC; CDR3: CSAQDSQETQYF
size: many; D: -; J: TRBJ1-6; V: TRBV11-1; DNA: TGTGCCAGCAGCTTTGGGACAACAGGTTCACCCCTCCACTTT; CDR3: CASSFGTTGSPLHF
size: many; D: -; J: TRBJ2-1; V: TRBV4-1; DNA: TGCGCCAGCAGCCAAGATCCCCGACAGCGGAGGAGGGATGAGCAGTTCTTC; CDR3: CASSQDPRQRRRDEQFF
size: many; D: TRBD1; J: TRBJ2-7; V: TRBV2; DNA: TGTGCCAGCAGTGACCCGGGACAGGGGTCCTCCTACGAGCAGTACTTC; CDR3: CASSDPGQGSSYEQYF
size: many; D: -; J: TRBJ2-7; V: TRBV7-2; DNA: TGTGCCAGCAGCTTAGCAAAGGGCAGCTCCTACGAGCAGTACTTC; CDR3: CASSLAKGSSYEQYF
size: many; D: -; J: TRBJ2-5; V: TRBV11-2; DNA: TGTGCCAGCAGCAGTGATTCGGGGGCAGGAGAGACCCAGTACTTC; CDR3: CASSSDSGAGETQYF
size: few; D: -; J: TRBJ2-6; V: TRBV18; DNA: TGTGCCAGCTCCCTAAGGGGGGGTTTCACCGGGGCCAACGTCCTGACTTTC; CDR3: CASSLRGGFTGANVLTF
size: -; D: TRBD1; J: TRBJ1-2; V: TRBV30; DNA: TGTGCCCAAACAGGGGCCTATGGCTACACCTTC; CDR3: CAQTGAYGYTF
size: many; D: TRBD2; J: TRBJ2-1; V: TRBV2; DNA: TGTGCCAGCAGTGAAGCAATCGGCAGGGAGGGCAATGAGCAGTTCTTC; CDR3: CASSEAIGREGNEQFF
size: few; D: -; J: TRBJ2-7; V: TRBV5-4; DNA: TGTGCCAGCAGCTTAGAGGGCTGGGGGGACGAGCAGTACTTC; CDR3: CASSLEGWGDEQYF
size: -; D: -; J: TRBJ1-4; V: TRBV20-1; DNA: TGCAGTGCCCTCCCCGCAACTAATGAAAAACTGTTTTTT; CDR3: CSALPATNEKLFF
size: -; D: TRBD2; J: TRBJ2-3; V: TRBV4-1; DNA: TGCGCCAGCAGCCAGCCCCCGGGGGGTTTCACAGATACGCAGTATTTT; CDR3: CASSQPPGGFTDTQYF
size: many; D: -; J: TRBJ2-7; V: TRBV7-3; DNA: TGTGCCAGCAGCTTATCAGCTTCCTACGAGCAGTACTTC; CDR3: CASSLSASYEQYF
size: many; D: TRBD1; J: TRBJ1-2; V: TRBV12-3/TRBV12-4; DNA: TGTGCCAGCAGCCCGAGACAGGGAGAGTATGGCTACACCTTC; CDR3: CASSPRQGEYGYTF
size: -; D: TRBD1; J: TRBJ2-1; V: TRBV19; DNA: TGTGCCAGTAGTGGTGGGACAGGGGGCAAGGGGATCTACAATGAGCAGTTCTTC; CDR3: CASSGGTGGKGIYNEQFF
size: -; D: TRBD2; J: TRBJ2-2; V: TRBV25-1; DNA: TGTGCCAGCAGTGGAGATATAGCGGGCCTCACCGGGGAGCTGTTTTTT; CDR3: CASSGDIAGLTGELFF
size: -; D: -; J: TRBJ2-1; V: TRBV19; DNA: TGTGCCAGCCACCCATCGTCTGGGGCAGCCCCGTACTTCCCAATCTACAATGAGCAGTTCTTC; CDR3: CASHPSSGAAPYFPIYNEQFF
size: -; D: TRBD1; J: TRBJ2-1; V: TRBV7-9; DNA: TGTGCCAGCAGCTTAAGCAGCAGGGGGACATCGGCCCCCTACAATGAGCAGTTCTTC; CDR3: CASSLSSRGTSAPYNEQFF
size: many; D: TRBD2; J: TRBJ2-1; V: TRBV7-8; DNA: TGTGCCAGCAGCTCGGGGACGGGGACTAGCGGGGGGATTGAGCAGTTCTTC; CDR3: CASSSGTGTSGGIEQFF
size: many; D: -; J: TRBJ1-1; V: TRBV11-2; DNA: TGTGCCAGCAGCTTCTCGGGACGGACCACTGAAGCTTTCTTT; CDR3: CASSFSGRTTEAFF
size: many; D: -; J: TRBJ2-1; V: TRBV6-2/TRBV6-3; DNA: TGTGCCAGCAGTGGCACGCGTTACAATGAGCAGTTCTTC; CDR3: CASSGTRYNEQFF
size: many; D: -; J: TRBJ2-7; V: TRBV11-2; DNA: TGTGCCAGCAGCAGCGAGGGACCGTCCTACGAGCAGTACTTC; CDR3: CASSSEGPSYEQYF
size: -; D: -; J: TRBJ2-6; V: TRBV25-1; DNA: TGTGCCAGCAGTGAATCTGGGCGCTCTGGGGCCAACGTCCTGACTTTC; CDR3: CASSESGRSGANVLTF
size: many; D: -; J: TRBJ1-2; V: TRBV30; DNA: TGTGCCTGTGGTTCGGCCCGGACGGGGGGGACTAACTATGGCTACACCTTC; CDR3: CACGSARTGGTNYGYTF
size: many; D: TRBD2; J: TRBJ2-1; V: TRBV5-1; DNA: TGCGCCAGCAGGGGAGGCGGGGGAAGCAATGAGCAGTTCTTC; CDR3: CASRGGGGSNEQFF
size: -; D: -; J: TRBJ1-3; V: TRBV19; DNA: TGTGCCAGTAGTATGGTTTACTCTGGAAACGCCATATATTTT; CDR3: CASSMVYSGNAIYF
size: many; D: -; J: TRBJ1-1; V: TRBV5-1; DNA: TGCGCCAGCAGCTTGGCAGGGAATAGGGCTGAAGCTTTCTTT; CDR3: CASSLAGNRAEAFF
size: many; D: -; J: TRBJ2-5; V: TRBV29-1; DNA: TGCAGCGTAGGACCCCAGGGGAGTGGATTAGAGACCCAGTACTTC; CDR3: CSVGPQGSGLETQYF
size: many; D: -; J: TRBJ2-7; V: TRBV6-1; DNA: TGTGCCAGCAGTGAAGGGACAGAGCCTACCTACGAGCAGTACTTC; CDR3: CASSEGTEPTYEQYF
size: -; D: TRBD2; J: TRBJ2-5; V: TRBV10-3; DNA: TGTGCCAGCGGGACTAGCGGGGTAACCCAGTACTTC; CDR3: CASGTSGVTQYF
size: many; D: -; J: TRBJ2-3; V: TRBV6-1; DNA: TGTGCCAGCAGTGAAAGAGGGTTTTGGGGCGCTACGCAGTATTTT; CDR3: CASSERGFWGATQYF
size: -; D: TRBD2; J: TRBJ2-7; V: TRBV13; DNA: TGTGCCAGCAGCTTTTCGGGACTAGCGGCCTACGAGCAGTACTTC; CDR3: CASSFSGLAAYEQYF
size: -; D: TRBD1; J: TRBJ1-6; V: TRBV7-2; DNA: TGTGCCAGCAGCCCCCGGACAGGGGCCTATAATTCACCCCTCCACTTT; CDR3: CASSPRTGAYNSPLHF
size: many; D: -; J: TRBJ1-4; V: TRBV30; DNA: TGTGCCTGGAGCCTACAGGGTATTAATGAAAAACTGTTTTTT; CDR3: CAWSLQGINEKLFF
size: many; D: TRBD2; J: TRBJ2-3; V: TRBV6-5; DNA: TGTGCCAGCAGTTACTCCGCGGGGGGGGGGGATACGCAGTATTTT; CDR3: CASSYSAGGGDTQYF
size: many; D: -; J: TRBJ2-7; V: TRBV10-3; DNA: TGTGCCATCAGTGCCATATCCGGGCCATTGACCGAGCAGTACTTC; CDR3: CAISAISGPLTEQYF
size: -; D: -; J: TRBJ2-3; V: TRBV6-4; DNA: TGTGCCAGCAGTGGCCGTCGTGGGTTCCTCTTCCCCACAGATACGCAGTATTTT; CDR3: CASSGRRGFLFPTDTQYF
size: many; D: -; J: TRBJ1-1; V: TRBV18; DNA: TGTGCCAGCTCACTAATAAAGGGGGGACGCACTGAAGCTTTCTTT; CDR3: CASSLIKGGRTEAFF
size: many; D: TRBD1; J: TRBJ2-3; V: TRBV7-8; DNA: TGTGCCAGCAGCTTCCTCGACAGGGGGTTCGCAGATACGCAGTATTTT; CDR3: CASSFLDRGFADTQYF
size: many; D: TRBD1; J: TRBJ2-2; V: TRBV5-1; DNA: TGCGCCAGCAGCTTGGCGGGACAGCGTGGCGGGGAGCTGTTTTTT; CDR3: CASSLAGQRGGELFF
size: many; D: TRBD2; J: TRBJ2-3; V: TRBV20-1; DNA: TGCAGTGTTGGGGGACTAGGGGGGTCCGCAGATACGCAGTATTTT; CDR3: CSVGGLGGSADTQYF
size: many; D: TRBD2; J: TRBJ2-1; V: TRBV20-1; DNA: TGCAGTGCTAGGCCACTAGCGGGGGCATACAATGAGCAGTTCTTC; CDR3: CSARPLAGAYNEQFF
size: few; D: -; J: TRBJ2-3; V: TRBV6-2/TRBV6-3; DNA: TGTGCCAGCAGTTACTCGAGCGAAGATACGCAGTATTTT; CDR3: CASSYSSEDTQYF